This T cell receptor (beta chain) was recorded in a study of PD-L1 blockade in urothelial cancer. Study in general: The study started patients on atezolizumab around 2014, giving 1,200 mg intravenously every 3 weeks. Blood-derived samples held a median 141,255 T cells.

PCRs were each spiked with synthetic TCR analog templates. TCRdb's copy holds only in-frame clones and misses some; the assay was immunoSEQ multiplex PCR. The repertoire consists of about 48,000 clones, with roughly 80% occurring once and the leading ten covering over 8.5%. J lost 0 bases, V lost 8 bases, and 10 bases had no gene match. There are 16 residues in the CDR3. Looked up from germline, CDR1 is MNHEY and CDR2 is SMNVEV (reference sequence). Noted time point: peripheral blood 6 weeks after treatment start. The V and J genes are TRBV27 and TRBJ2-3, with 8 positions matching TRBD2. This specimen was PBMCs, taken around atezolizumab (anti-PD-L1) treatment. The sequence was collected from a man between 65 and 85 years old with urothelial cancer. The CDR3 sequence: CASGEASGPSTDTQYF. CDR3 in DNA: TGTGCCAGCGGCGAGGCTAGCGGGCCCAGCACAGATACGCAGTATTTT.